The 28 T cell receptor beta chains in this list originate from one sample, sequenced in a study of shared clonotypes between healthy human individuals. This table comes from immunoSEQ multiplex PCR, and its TCRdb copy is limited to in-frame clones, with some not included. The repertoire has hundreds of thousands of clones, less than 85% of them found once; the top ten carry 1.7%. Sequencing used memory CD4+ T cells sorted from blood. As to subset: CD45RA-negative fraction. The receptors derive from a woman in her twenties or thirties in good health.

The chain has TRBV19 and TRBJ2-2; TRBD2 agrees at 10 bases. V dropped 6 bases and J dropped 2; count of bases not matched to a gene: 3. The CDR3 covers 15 residues. Germline V lookup: CDR1 LNHDA, CDR2 SQIVND (reference sequence). CDR3 nucleotide sequence: TGTGCCAGTAGCCTAGCGGGAGATAACACCGGGGAGCTGTTTTTT. It specifies CASSLAGDNTGELFF.

The chain employs TRBV9 and TRBJ1-2; D gene unclear. V was trimmed by 3 bases and J by 4 bases, leaving 13 bases between them. This CDR3 region has 14 residues. Germline loops: CDR1 SGDLS, CDR2 YYNGEE. The CDR3, as DNA: TGTGCCAGCAGCGAGAAGTCAAGCCCCTATGGCTACACCTTC. It translates to CASSEKSSPYGYTF.

V gene TRBV10-3 combines with J gene TRBJ2-2, with 8 bases matching TRBD2. CDR1 and CDR2 from the germline V gene are ENHRY and SYGVKD. This CDR3 spans 15 amino acids. Losses at the gene ends were 2 bases for V and 7 bases for J; bases not matched to a gene: 6. This chain's CDR3 is CAISETSGENGELFF. The CDR3 DNA follows: TGTGCCATCAGTGAGACTAGCGGTGAGAACGGGGAGCTGTTTTTT.

The chain combines TRBV29-1 with TRBJ2-5; TRBD2 matches at 13 bases. The V and J ends lost 3 bases and 7 bases, in that order; junction bases with no gene match: 11. The CDR3 is 16 residues long. The germline gives CDR1 SQVTM, CDR2 ANQGSEA. The CDR3 spells CSVEGTSGRARGTQYF. For the CDR3, the DNA is TGCAGCGTTGAGGGTACTAGCGGGAGGGCCCGGGGGACCCAGTACTTC.

Here the CDR3 DNA reads TGTGCCATCAGTAGGGCTAGTCGTCGATTCTCAGATACGCAGTATTTT. Translated: CAISRASRRFSDTQYF. This chain links TRBV10-3 with TRBJ2-3; D unclear. CDR1 and CDR2 (germline): ENHRY, SYGVKD. This CDR3 spans 16 amino acids. The V and J ends lost 5 bases and 4 bases respectively, with 19 bases between them.

This clone was detected only once. This sequence joins TRBV10-2 and TRBJ2-7, with D uncertain. Trimming pared 2 bases from V and 6 bases from J, leaving 8 bases between. CDR1 is WSHSY, CDR2 SAAADI, per germline. This CDR3 comprises 12 residues. CDR3 protein: CASSEIKGEQYF. CDR3 nucleotides: TGCGCCAGCAGTGAGATTAAGGGCGAGCAGTACTTC.

The rearrangement links TRBV5-1 to TRBJ2-7; possibly TRBD2 for D (6 bases). V shed 5 bases and J shed 1 base, with 13 bases lying between them. CDR3 length: 14 amino acids. Germline V gives CDR1 SGHRS, CDR2 YFSETQ. The CDR3 DNA follows: TGCGCCAGCAGAACCGGGACTGAATCCTACGAGCAGTACTTC. Translation: CASRTGTESYEQYF. Together with reference TRBV5-1 and TRBJ2-7, the CDR3 gives the full variable domain: KAGVTQTPRYLIKTRGQQVTLSCSPISGHRSVSWYQQTPGQGLQFLFEYFSETQRNKGNFPGRFSGRQFSNSRSEMNVSTLELGDSALYLCASRTGTESYEQYFGPGTRLTVT.

This rearrangement joins TRBV28 to TRBJ2-7; no reliable D call. The CDR3 covers 12 residues. Deletions cut 6 bases from V and 7 bases from J, with 13 bases between. Germline values: CDR1 MDHEN, CDR2 SYDVKM. In nucleotides, the CDR3 is TGTGCCAGCAGCCCCTACATTGAGGAGCAGTACTTC. Translation: CASSPYIEEQYF.

This clone was picked up one time. This sequence joins TRBV6-1 and TRBJ1-1, with a weak D call TRBD1 (5 bases). Germline V lookup: CDR1 MNHNS, CDR2 SASEGT. This CDR3 region has 15 residues. V gave up 5 bases and J gave up 0 bases, with 13 bases separating them. CDR3 coding DNA: TGTGCCAGCAGTTGGGGCGTGGGAATGAACACTGAAGCTTTCTTT. Translated, it gives CASSWGVGMNTEAFF.

A few counts support this clone. The V call is TRBV11-1, the J call TRBJ1-3; D unresolved. Germline assignment: CDR1 SGHAT and CDR2 FQDESV (reference sequence). Trimming took 0 bases from V and 2 from J, leaving 5 bases between them. The CDR3 totals 14 residues. CDR3 nucleotide sequence: TGTGCCAGCAGCTTAGCCGAGACTGGAAACACCATATATTTT. It is translated as CASSLAETGNTIYF.

This chain joins TRBV29-1 and TRBJ2-5; the match to TRBD2 covers 7 bases. The CDR3 consists of 12 residues. V lost 7 bases to trimming and J lost 5 bases; unmatched junction nucleotides: 7. From germline, CDR1 is SQVTM and CDR2 ANQGSEA. The CDR3 spells CSAKLAHETQYF. CDR3 DNA sequence: TGCAGCGCTAAACTAGCGCACGAGACCCAGTACTTC.

The V call is TRBV14, the J call TRBJ2-7, with 10 bases matching TRBD1. This CDR3 comprises 15 residues. The germline V gene has CDR1 SGHDN and CDR2 FVKESK. J lost 6 bases, V lost 1 base, and 6 bases had no gene match. CDR3 coding DNA: TGTGCCAGCAGCCAAGGACAGGGGGCGCAGGTCGAGCAGTACTTC. It encodes CASSQGQGAQVEQYF.

The chain joins TRBV29-1 to TRBJ2-1; D gene ambiguous. Germline V CDR1 and CDR2: SQVTM, ANQGSEA. The ends were cut back, 5 bases at V and 9 bases at J, with 8 bases in the middle. This CDR3 spans 10 amino acids. The CDR3: CSVYPSEQFF. The DNA of the CDR3 is TGCAGCGTTTACCCGAGTGAGCAGTTCTTC.

This chain links TRBV28 with TRBJ2-7; perhaps TRBD2 as D (6 bases). The V and J ends lost 3 bases and 0 bases respectively, with 18 bases between them. The CDR3 is made up of 17 amino acids. Germline-derived CDR1 and CDR2 are MDHEN and SYDVKM. The CDR3 coding sequence is TGTGCCAGCAGTTTCGTCCTAATAGCGGAGCCCTCCTACGAGCAGTACTTC. Its protein product is CASSFVLIAEPSYEQYF.

This chain links TRBV5-5 with TRBJ2-6; TRBD2 might be the D (6 bases). The germline gives CDR1 SGHKS, CDR2 YYEKEE (reference sequence). The ends were cut back, 4 bases at V and 0 bases at J, with 17 bases in the middle. The CDR3 contains 18 residues. The CDR3 bases are TGTGCCAGCAGCCGGCGGGGCCTCTTCGACTCTGGGGCCAACGTCCTGACTTTC. It codes for CASSRRGLFDSGANVLTF.

The chain uses TRBV28 and TRBJ2-3, with TRBD1 matching 8 bases. The CDR3 loop spans 15 amino acids. The V and J ends lost 5 bases and 4 bases, in that order; junction bases with no gene match: 8. CDR1 MDHEN and CDR2 SYDVKM come from the germline V gene. The CDR3 reads CASSTTGAWPDTQYF. The CDR3 nucleotides read TGTGCCAGCAGTACGACAGGGGCTTGGCCAGATACGCAGTATTTT.

This rearrangement joins TRBV5-1 to TRBJ2-7; no clear D gene. Looked up from germline, CDR1 is SGHRS and CDR2 is YFSETQ. Trimming pared 1 base from V and 0 bases from J, leaving 11 bases between. The CDR3 runs to 15 residues. The DNA of the CDR3 is TGCGCCAGCAGCTTGCCGGAGACCAGCTCCTACGAGCAGTACTTC. Its protein is CASSLPETSSYEQYF.

The chain joins TRBV7-9 to TRBJ1-1, with TRBD1 as a possible D gene (6 bases). Germline V gene lookup returns CDR1 SEHNR and CDR2 FQNEAQ (reference sequence). The length of the CDR3 is 15 residues. V was clipped by 3 bases and J by 3 bases, with 14 bases between them. This chain's CDR3 is CASSFWGAIDTEAFF. The CDR3 DNA sequence: TGTGCCAGCAGCTTTTGGGGGGCTATTGACACTGAAGCTTTCTTT.

V and J are TRBV19 and TRBJ2-1; TRBD2 matches 15 bases. CDR1 LNHDA and CDR2 SQIVND come from the germline V gene (reference sequence). V was clipped by 3 bases and J by 7 bases; unmatched bases: 1. CDR3 length: 15 amino acids. CDR3 region: CASSIGTSGRNEQFF. The DNA for the CDR3 is TGTGCCAGTAGTATCGGGACTAGCGGGAGGAATGAGCAGTTCTTC.

This rearrangement joins TRBV11-3 to TRBJ2-1; 7 positions match TRBD2. Germline V gene lookup returns CDR1 SGHNT and CDR2 YENEEA. CDR3 length equals 13 residues. With V trimmed by 7 bases and J by 10 bases, 10 bases remained unmatched. The CDR3 loop is CASNPSLALEQFF. The CDR3 DNA reads TGTGCCAGCAACCCGTCACTAGCGCTGGAGCAGTTCTTC.

This chain's CDR3 is CAISESTSGYNEQFF. The CDR3, as DNA: TGTGCCATCAGTGAGTCGACTAGCGGTTACAATGAGCAGTTCTTC. V usage is TRBV10-3 and J usage is TRBJ2-1, with 9 bases aligning to TRBD2. Germline CDR1 reads ENHRY; CDR2 reads SYGVKD. The ends lost 0 bases at V and 4 bases at J; junction bases unmatched: 1. The CDR3 has 15 residues.

The gene calls are TRBV5-6 and TRBJ2-7, with 7 bases identical to TRBD1. Losses at the gene ends were 2 bases for V and 0 bases for J; bases not matched to a gene: 5. Germline V lookup: CDR1 SGHDT, CDR2 YYEEEE. The length of the CDR3 is 15 residues. The CDR3 nucleotides are TGTGCCAGCAGCTTCCCCGCAGGGGGCTCCTACGAGCAGTACTTC. Protein sequence: CASSFPAGGSYEQYF.

This rearrangement joins TRBV4-1 to TRBJ2-7; D perhaps matches TRBD2 (5 bases). Trimming pared 0 bases from V and 1 base from J, leaving 13 bases between. The CDR3 loop spans 16 amino acids. Germline lookup yields CDR1 MGHRA and CDR2 YSYEKL. In DNA, the CDR3 is TGCGCCAGCAGCCAAGACGGAGGCGTAGGATCCTACGAGCAGTACTTC. It translates to CASSQDGGVGSYEQYF.

This clone was seen just once. A much bigger clone sits one base away, suggesting this may be a read error. The chain employs TRBV7-8 and TRBJ1-5, with 8 bases lining up with TRBD1. Per the germline V gene, CDR1 is SGHVS and CDR2 is FQNEAQ. The V and J ends lost 5 bases and 5 bases, in that order; junction bases with no gene match: 2. The CDR3 has 13 residues. This chain's CDR3 is CASSPDRDQPQHF. CDR3 in DNA: TGTGCCAGCAGCCCGGACAGGGATCAGCCCCAGCATTTT.

The chain recombines TRBV5-1 with TRBJ1-4; tentative D call: TRBD1 (5 bases). This CDR3 is 12 amino acids long. Germline V gene sequence: CDR1 SGHRS, CDR2 YFSETQ. Trimming pared 7 bases from V and 5 bases from J, leaving 9 bases between. This chain's CDR3 is CASGHPNEKLFF. CDR3 nucleotides: TGCGCCAGCGGACACCCAAATGAAAAACTGTTTTTT.

This chain uses TRBV25-1 with TRBJ2-2, with 8 bases lining up with TRBD2. Germline CDR1 reads MGHDK; CDR2 reads SYGVNS. The CDR3 has 15 residues. Trimming removed 7 bases from V and 4 bases from J; junction bases left unmatched: 8. The CDR3 here is CASTASGYITGELFF. The DNA of the CDR3 is TGTGCCAGCACGGCTAGCGGGTATATCACCGGGGAGCTGTTTTTT.

The V gene is TRBV21-1, the J gene TRBJ1-4; TRBD1 is the table's D call, not checked against the DNA. TRBV21-1 is an annotated pseudogene. CDR3 length equals 13 residues. DNA of the CDR3: TGTGCCAGCAGCAAAAGGACAGATCCTACACTGTTTTTT. Its protein product is CASSKRTDPTLFF.

This clone was picked up many times. The chain is built from TRBV7-9 and TRBJ2-2, with D unresolved. The CDR3 consists of 18 residues. From germline, CDR1 is SEHNR and CDR2 FQNEAQ (reference sequence). The germline V and J ends were trimmed by 5 bases and 2 bases, with 21 bases remaining between them. The CDR3 DNA follows: TGTGCCAGCAGCCACACACGGCGGACCGGTCCAAACACCGGGGAGCTGTTTTTT. Amino acids: CASSHTRRTGPNTGELFF.